The 28 T cell receptor beta chains reported below all come from one sample, sequenced in a study of blood T cell repertoires in COVID-19. This table comes from immunoSEQ multiplex PCR, and its TCRdb copy is limited to in-frame clones, with some not included. The sample lists approximately 200,000 clones; about 90% were seen once. The sequencing sample was made of peripheral blood. The receptors were gathered from a man in his forties or fifties with active or convalescent COVID-19.

The table lists this clone with a few counts. The CDR3 region is CASSPSAGRGHEQFF. The CDR3 DNA reads TGTGCCAGCAGCCCTTCGGCGGGGAGGGGACATGAGCAGTTCTTC. The rearrangement joins TRBV7-3 to TRBJ2-1, with 7 bases identical to TRBD2. CDR1 SGHTA and CDR2 FQGTGA come from the germline V gene. Trimming cost V 5 bases and J 8 bases; bases outside gene matches: 12. The CDR3 extends over 15 amino acids.

The V call is TRBV11-2, the J call TRBJ1-2; TRBD1 matches at 8 bases. Germline-derived CDR1 and CDR2 are SGHAT and FQNNGV. V gave up 5 bases and J gave up 8 bases; unmatched junction bases: 7. The CDR3 sequence is 13 residues long. DNA for the CDR3: TGTGCCAGCAGCGCAGGGGGCGCGTGGGGCTACACCTTC. Encoded protein: CASSAGGAWGYTF.

The rearrangement links TRBV18 to TRBJ1-6, with 8 nucleotides matching TRBD1. CDR3 length: 16 residues. Germline CDR1 reads KGHSH; CDR2 reads LQKENI. V was clipped by 3 bases and J by 10 bases; unmatched bases: 11. The CDR3 reads CASSPPDRGKGSPLHF. CDR3 DNA sequence: TGTGCCAGCTCACCGCCAGACAGGGGTAAAGGATCACCCCTCCACTTT.

This clone was recorded only once. The V and J genes are TRBV25-1 and TRBJ1-1; 7 bases map to TRBD1. The CDR3 contains 12 residues. Germline V CDR1 and CDR2: MGHDK, SYGVNS. V lost 6 bases and J lost 7; bases outside the gene matches: 5. CDR3 in DNA: TGTGCCAGCAGATGGACAGGAGATGAAGCTTTCTTT. It encodes CASRWTGDEAFF.

The CDR3 protein is CASSELRHLLNYGYTF. In DNA form, the CDR3 reads TGTGCCAGCAGTGAATTGAGGCACCTTCTTAACTATGGCTACACCTTC. The gene calls are TRBV25-1 and TRBJ1-2; no reliable D call. Germline V gene data show CDR1 as MGHDK and CDR2 as SYGVNS. Trimming took 1 base from V and 1 from J, leaving 13 bases between them. This CDR3 is built from 16 residues.

This clone was observed a single time. The chain is built from TRBV11-2 and TRBJ2-1, with TRBD2 matching over 12 bases. The CDR3 runs to 15 residues. In germline, CDR1 is SGHAT, CDR2 FQNNGV. V was pared by 6 bases and J by 5 bases, with 5 bases of the junction left unmatched. The CDR3 sequence is CASSLRLAGDNEQFF. For the CDR3, the DNA is TGTGCCAGCAGTCTTCGACTAGCGGGAGACAATGAGCAGTTCTTC.

This clone was detected only once. The V gene is TRBV7-3, the J gene TRBJ2-1; a weak D match, TRBD2 (5 bases). The CDR3 loop spans 13 amino acids. Germline CDR1 and CDR2: SGHTA and FQGTGA. V dropped 6 bases and J dropped 8 bases, with 14 bases sitting between them. In nucleotides, the CDR3 is TGTGCCAGCAGAGACTTGGTGAGGGATGAGCAGTTCTTC. It yields the protein CASRDLVRDEQFF.

The chain uses TRBV27 and TRBJ2-1; perhaps TRBD2 as D (6 bases). In germline, CDR1 is MNHEY, CDR2 SMNVEV (reference sequence). The CDR3 runs to 15 residues. The V and J ends lost 3 bases and 7 bases respectively, with 16 bases between them. The CDR3 DNA is TGTGCCAGCAGTTTTCGGCTAGTGGAGGGGAATGAGCAGTTCTTC. Protein: CASSFRLVEGNEQFF.

This sequence joins TRBV5-1 and TRBJ2-5; 7 nucleotides align to TRBD1. Trimming removed 4 bases from V and 4 bases from J; junction bases left unmatched: 7. The CDR3 is made up of 14 amino acids. Germline assignment: CDR1 SGHRS and CDR2 YFSETQ. Written as DNA, the CDR3 is TGCGCCAGCAGCCTGGATACAGGGGTAGAGACCCAGTACTTC. Translation gives CASSLDTGVETQYF.

V gene TRBV7-6 combines with J gene TRBJ1-2, with D perhaps TRBD1 (6 bases). Trimming shortened V by 2 bases and J by 2 bases, and 18 bases separated the two germline ends. This CDR3 comprises 17 residues. The germline gives CDR1 SGHVS, CDR2 FNYEAQ. CDR3 protein: CASSLRVRGKVNYGYTF. CDR3 bases: TGTGCCAGCAGCTTAAGAGTGAGGGGGAAAGTCAACTATGGCTACACCTTC.

This chain connects TRBV7-3 to TRBJ2-1, with D possibly matching TRBD2 (5 bases). The germline V and J ends were trimmed by 3 bases and 1 base, with 10 bases remaining between them. The length of the CDR3 is 15 residues. Looked up from germline, CDR1 is SGHTA and CDR2 is FQGTGA. In DNA form, the CDR3 reads TGTGCCAGCAGCTTGGACTTTCAGTCCTACAATGAGCAGTTCTTC. Protein: CASSLDFQSYNEQFF.

The chain links TRBV19 to TRBJ1-5; D unclear. V was cut by 5 bases and J by 7 bases, with 9 bases left in between. The CDR3 sequence is 12 residues long. The V gene's germline CDR1 is LNHDA and CDR2 SQIVND (reference sequence). CDR3 nucleotides: TGTGCCAGTAGTGCCCGACTGCAGCCCCAGCATTTT. This translates into CASSARLQPQHF.

This clone was seen just once. The chain combines TRBV11-2 with TRBJ1-1, with D hard to call. This CDR3 has 13 residues. Germline CDR1 and CDR2: SGHAT and FQNNGV. V shed 5 bases and J shed 8 bases, with 15 bases lying between them. CDR3 DNA sequence: TGTGCCAGCAGCCCGACCTGGACTGACGAAGCTTTCTTT. Protein: CASSPTWTDEAFF.

The rearrangement uses TRBV18 and TRBJ1-1; possibly TRBD1 for D (5 bases). The CDR3 totals 14 residues. V lost 6 bases, J lost 1 base, and 12 bases lay in between. Germline V gene sequence: CDR1 KGHSH, CDR2 LQKENI. CDR3 sequence: CASSGGIANTEAFF. CDR3 sequence (DNA): TGTGCCAGCTCCGGGGGGATCGCGAACACTGAAGCTTTCTTT.

V and J are TRBV5-1 and TRBJ2-5; 10 nucleotides agree with TRBD1. J gave up 2 bases and V 0 bases, and 4 bases lay outside the gene matches. Per the germline V gene, CDR1 is SGHRS and CDR2 is YFSETQ. The CDR3 is made up of 16 amino acids. CDR3 in amino acids: CASSLVGTGVQETQYF. For the CDR3, the DNA is TGCGCCAGCAGCTTGGTTGGGACAGGGGTACAAGAGACCCAGTACTTC.

The chain recombines TRBV5-6 with TRBJ1-2; D remains unclear. The V end was cut by 4 bases, the J end by 3 bases, with 16 bases between. The germline CDR1 and CDR2 sequences are SGHDT and YYEEEE. The CDR3 loop spans 15 amino acids. In DNA, the CDR3 is TGTGCCAGCAGCAGCTACCATGCGGGATACTATGGCTACACCTTC. Its protein is CASSSYHAGYYGYTF.

The rearrangement joins TRBV6-5 to TRBJ2-1, with 9 bases identical to TRBD1. The CDR3 has 14 amino acids. The trim removed 6 bases at V and 8 bases at J, leaving 8 bases unmatched. Germline V gives CDR1 MNHEY, CDR2 SVGAGI. The CDR3 region is CASSLGQGLDEQFF. CDR3 coding DNA: TGTGCCAGCAGCCTTGGACAGGGGCTAGATGAGCAGTTCTTC.

This clone occurred once. CDR3 DNA sequence: TGTGCCAGCAGACGGACAGGGGATGATGGCTACACCTTC. It encodes CASRRTGDDGYTF. V is TRBV6-5 and J is TRBJ1-2; 9 bases match TRBD1. The CDR3 sequence is 13 residues long. The junction had 5 bases not matched to a gene; V was cut back by 6 bases and J by 6 bases. CDR1 MNHEY and CDR2 SVGAGI come from the germline V gene.

The chain combines TRBV2 with TRBJ1-6; D gene unclear. This CDR3 is 12 amino acids long. Trimming removed 4 bases at V and 5 bases at J, with 3 bases between. Germline values: CDR1 SNHLY, CDR2 FYNNEI. The CDR3: CASSANNSPLHF. CDR3 sequence (DNA): TGTGCCAGCAGTGCAAATAATTCACCCCTCCACTTT.

This clone showed up just once. V is TRBV3-1 (or the pseudogene TRBV3-2) and J is TRBJ2-6; 7 nucleotides align to TRBD2. V shed 0 bases, J shed 2 bases, and the junction held 4 bases outside the gene matches. Germline CDR1 LGHDT, CDR2 YNNKEL (reference sequence). The CDR3 consists of 17 residues. The CDR3 region is CASSQDLGGAGANVLTF. In DNA form, the CDR3 reads TGTGCCAGCAGCCAAGATCTGGGAGGGGCTGGGGCCAACGTCCTGACTTTC.

The chain has TRBV28 and TRBJ1-5, with D possibly TRBD1 on 5 matching bases. CDR1 and CDR2 (germline): MDHEN, SYDVKM. The CDR3 loop spans 12 amino acids. Trimming took off 4 bases at V and 7 bases at J, with 8 bases between the two ends. The CDR3 nucleotides are TGTGCCAGCAGTTGGAGGGGACAGCCCCAGCATTTT. This gives the protein CASSWRGQPQHF.

V gene TRBV5-1 combines with J gene TRBJ1-2, with D possibly matching TRBD1 (5 bases). V dropped 4 bases and J dropped 4 bases, with 11 bases sitting between them. Germline values: CDR1 SGHRS, CDR2 YFSETQ. The CDR3 runs 13 residues. The CDR3: CASSGQGGYGYTF. In DNA form, the CDR3 reads TGCGCCAGCAGCGGTCAGGGTGGCTATGGCTACACCTTC.

The rearrangement links TRBV10-2 to TRBJ2-3; D gene ambiguous. CDR3 size: 14 residues. Trimming took off 7 bases at V and 5 bases at J, with 16 bases between the two ends. Germline lookup yields CDR1 WSHSY and CDR2 SAAADI. The CDR3 sequence: CASTQRSYGDTQYF. CDR3 sequence (DNA): TGCGCCAGCACCCAACGGTCCTACGGAGATACGCAGTATTTT.

In this sample, this clone turned up a few times. This sequence joins TRBV27 and TRBJ2-7; 7 bases are a match to TRBD1. The CDR3 totals 14 residues. After removal of 6 bases from V and 0 bases from J, the junction contained 5 bases not matched to a gene. Per germline, CDR1 MNHEY and CDR2 SMNVEV (reference sequence). Here the CDR3 DNA reads TGTGCCAGCAGGATGGACAGGTCCTCCTACGAGCAGTACTTC. Amino acids: CASRMDRSSYEQYF.

This clone occurred many times. The rearrangement links TRBV12-5 to TRBJ1-5; no clear D. Trimming took off 5 bases at V and 5 bases at J, with 7 bases between the two ends. The CDR3 covers 12 residues. Germline CDR1 LGHNT, CDR2 FRNRAP. The CDR3 protein is CASGLAYQPQHF. The CDR3 region has the DNA TGTGCTAGTGGTCTCGCGTATCAGCCCCAGCATTTT. The whole variable domain, remainder taken from reference TRBV12-5 and TRBJ1-5, is DARVTQTPRHKVTEMGQEVTMRCQPILGHNTVFWYRQTMMQGLELLAYFRNRAPLDDSGMPKDRFSAEMPDATLATLKIQPSEPRDSAVYFCASGLAYQPQHFGDGTRLSIL.

This clone was detected once. The chain has TRBV7-9 and TRBJ2-2, with D perhaps matching TRBD2 (6 bases). V lost 1 base, J lost 4 bases, and 7 bases lay in between. Germline V gives CDR1 SEHNR, CDR2 FQNEAQ (reference sequence). This CDR3 region has 14 residues. The DNA for the CDR3 is TGTGCCAGCAGCTTAGGGCGGGGCACCGGGGAGCTGTTTTTT. Translating gives CASSLGRGTGELFF.

On this clone: The same CDR3 arises from other DNA sequences in this sample as well. The chain links TRBV5-1 to TRBJ1-1; weak D call: TRBD1 (5 bases). Germline V CDR1 and CDR2: SGHRS, YFSETQ. V was cut by 1 base and J by 1 base, with 5 bases left in between. The CDR3 spans 13 residues. CDR3 bases: TGCGCCAGCAGCTTGAGGGGGAACACTGAAGCTTTCTTT. Translation gives CASSLRGNTEAFF.

This chain joins TRBV5-1 and TRBJ2-7, with TRBD2 identical over 7 bases. The CDR3 covers 14 residues. Germline values: CDR1 SGHRS, CDR2 YFSETQ. J was trimmed by 3 bases and V by 0 bases; bases with no gene match: 3. The CDR3 is CASSLAGGGYEQYF. Written as DNA, the CDR3 is TGCGCCAGCAGCTTGGCTGGGGGGGGCTACGAGCAGTACTTC. Full variable domain (missing parts from reference TRBV5-1 and TRBJ2-7): KAGVTQTPRYLIKTRGQQVTLSCSPISGHRSVSWYQQTPGQGLQFLFEYFSETQRNKGNFPGRFSGRQFSNSRSEMNVSTLELGDSALYLCASSLAGGGYEQYFGPGTRLTVT.